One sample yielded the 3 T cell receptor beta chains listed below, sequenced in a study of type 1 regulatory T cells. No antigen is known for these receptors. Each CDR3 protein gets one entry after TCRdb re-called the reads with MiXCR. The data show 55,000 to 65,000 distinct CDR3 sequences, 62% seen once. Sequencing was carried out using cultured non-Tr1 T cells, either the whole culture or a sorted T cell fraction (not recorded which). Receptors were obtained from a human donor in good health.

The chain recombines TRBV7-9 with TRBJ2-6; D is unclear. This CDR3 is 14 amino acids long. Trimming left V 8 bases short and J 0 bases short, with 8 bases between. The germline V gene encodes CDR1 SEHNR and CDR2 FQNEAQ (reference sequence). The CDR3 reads CASGRGSGANVLTF. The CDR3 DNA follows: TGTGCCAGCGGTAGAGGCTCTGGGGCCAACGTCCTGACTTTC.

For the CDR3, the DNA is TGTGCCAGCAGCTCAGGGCCCTTTACGGCCCAGCATTTT. Its translation: CASSSGPFTAQHF. The chain carries TRBV7-2 and TRBJ1-5; tentative D call: TRBD1 (5 bases). Trimming took off 4 bases at V and 11 bases at J, with 15 bases between the two ends. The CDR3 has 13 residues. Germline CDR1 is SGHTA and CDR2 is FQGNSA.

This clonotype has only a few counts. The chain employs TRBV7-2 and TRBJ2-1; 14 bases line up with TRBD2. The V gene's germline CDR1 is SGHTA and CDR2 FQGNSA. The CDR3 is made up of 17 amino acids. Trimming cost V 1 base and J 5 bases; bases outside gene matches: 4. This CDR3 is CASSLGTSGRRDNEQFF. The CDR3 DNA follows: TGTGCCAGCAGCTTAGGGACTAGCGGGAGGAGGGACAATGAGCAGTTCTTC.